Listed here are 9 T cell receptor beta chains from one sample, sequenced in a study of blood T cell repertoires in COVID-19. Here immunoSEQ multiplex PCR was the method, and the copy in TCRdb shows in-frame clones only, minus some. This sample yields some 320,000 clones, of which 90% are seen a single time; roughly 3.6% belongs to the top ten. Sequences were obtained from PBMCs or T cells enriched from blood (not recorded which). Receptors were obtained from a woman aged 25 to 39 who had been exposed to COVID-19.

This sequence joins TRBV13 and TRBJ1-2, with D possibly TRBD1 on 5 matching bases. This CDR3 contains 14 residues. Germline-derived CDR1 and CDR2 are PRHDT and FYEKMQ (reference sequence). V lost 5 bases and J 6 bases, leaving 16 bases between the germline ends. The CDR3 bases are TGTGCCAGCAGCCTACCGGGAGGGGAGGATGGCTACACCTTC. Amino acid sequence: CASSLPGGEDGYTF.

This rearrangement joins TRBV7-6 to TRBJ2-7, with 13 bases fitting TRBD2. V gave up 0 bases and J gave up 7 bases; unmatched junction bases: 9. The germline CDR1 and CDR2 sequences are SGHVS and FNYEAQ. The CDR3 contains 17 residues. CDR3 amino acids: CASSLAGGGLAGVEQYF. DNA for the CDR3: TGTGCCAGCAGCTTAGCCGGGGGAGGACTAGCGGGGGTTGAGCAGTACTTC.

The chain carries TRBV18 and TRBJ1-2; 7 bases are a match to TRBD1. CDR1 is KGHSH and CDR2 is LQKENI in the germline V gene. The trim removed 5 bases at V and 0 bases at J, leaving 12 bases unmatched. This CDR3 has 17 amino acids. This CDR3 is CASSAAVGQISNYGYTF. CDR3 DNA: TGTGCCAGCTCAGCAGCTGTGGGACAGATCTCTAACTATGGCTACACCTTC.

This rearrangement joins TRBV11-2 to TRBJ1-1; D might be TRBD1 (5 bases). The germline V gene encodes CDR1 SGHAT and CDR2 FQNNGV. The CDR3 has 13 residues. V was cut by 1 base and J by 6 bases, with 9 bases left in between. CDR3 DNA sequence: TGTGCCAGCAGCTTAGTCAGGGATCCTGAAGCTTTCTTT. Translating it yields CASSLVRDPEAFF.

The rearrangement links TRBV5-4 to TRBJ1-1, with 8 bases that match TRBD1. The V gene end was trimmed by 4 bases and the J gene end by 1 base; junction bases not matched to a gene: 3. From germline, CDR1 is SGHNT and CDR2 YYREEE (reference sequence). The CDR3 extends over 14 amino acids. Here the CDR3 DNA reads TGTGCCAGCAGCCACACAGGGGGGAACACTGAAGCTTTCTTT. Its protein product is CASSHTGGNTEAFF.

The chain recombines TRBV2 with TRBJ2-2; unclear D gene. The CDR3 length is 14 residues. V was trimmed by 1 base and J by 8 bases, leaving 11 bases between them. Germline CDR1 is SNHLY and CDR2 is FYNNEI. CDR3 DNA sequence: TGTGCCAGCAGTGAAGTGAGGCCCCCAGGGGAGCTGTTTTTT. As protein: CASSEVRPPGELFF. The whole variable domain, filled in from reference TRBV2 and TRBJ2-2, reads EPEVTQTPSHQVTQMGQEVILRCVPISNHLYFYWYRQILGQKVEFLVSFYNNEISEKSEIFDDQFSVERPDGSNFTLKIRSTKLEDSAMYFCASSEVRPPGELFFGEGSRLTVL.

Here the CDR3 DNA reads TGTGCCAGCAGGAGGACAGGCCCCTACAATGAGCAGTTCTTC. This gives the protein CASRRTGPYNEQFF. The chain combines TRBV11-2 with TRBJ2-1, with 7 bases that match TRBD1. With V trimmed by 6 bases and J by 2 bases, 4 bases remained unmatched. CDR1 is SGHAT, CDR2 FQNNGV, per germline. This CDR3 is 14 amino acids long.

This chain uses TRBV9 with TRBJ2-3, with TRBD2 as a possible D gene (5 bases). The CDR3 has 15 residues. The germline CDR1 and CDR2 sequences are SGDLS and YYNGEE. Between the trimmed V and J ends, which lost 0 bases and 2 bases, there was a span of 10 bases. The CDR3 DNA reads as TGTGCCAGCAGCGTAGCCCCGGACTTCACAGATACGCAGTATTTT. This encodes CASSVAPDFTDTQYF. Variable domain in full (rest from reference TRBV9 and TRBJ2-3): DSGVTQTPKHLITATGQRVTLRCSPRSGDLSVYWYQQSLDQGLQFLIQYYNGEERAKGNILERFSAQQFPDLHSELNLSSLELGDSALYFCASSVAPDFTDTQYFGPGTRLTVL.

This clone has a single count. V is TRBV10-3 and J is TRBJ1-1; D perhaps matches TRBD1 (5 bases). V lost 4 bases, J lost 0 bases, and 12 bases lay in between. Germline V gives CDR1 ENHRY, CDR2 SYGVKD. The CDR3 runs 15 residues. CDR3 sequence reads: CAISGGWGMNTEAFF. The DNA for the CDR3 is TGTGCCATCAGTGGGGGATGGGGCATGAACACTGAAGCTTTCTTT.